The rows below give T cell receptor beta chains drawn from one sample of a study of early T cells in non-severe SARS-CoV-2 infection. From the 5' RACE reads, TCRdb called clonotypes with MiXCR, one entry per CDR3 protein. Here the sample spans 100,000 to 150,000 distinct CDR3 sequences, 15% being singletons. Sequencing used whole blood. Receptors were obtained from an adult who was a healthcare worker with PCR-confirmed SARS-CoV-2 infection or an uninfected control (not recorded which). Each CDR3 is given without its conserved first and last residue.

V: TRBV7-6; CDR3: ASSPGLAGPFQTQY
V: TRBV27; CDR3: ASSPRLYNQETQY
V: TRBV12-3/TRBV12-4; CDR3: ASSLGTSGAGELF
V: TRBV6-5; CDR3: ASSWGLSTDTQY
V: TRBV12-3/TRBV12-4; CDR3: ASSHALSGETQY
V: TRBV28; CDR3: ASREQGTTEAF
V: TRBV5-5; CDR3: ASSKTGVGIYEQY
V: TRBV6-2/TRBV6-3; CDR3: ASSYSRAHPTNEQF
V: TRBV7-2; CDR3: ASSSGPSYEQY
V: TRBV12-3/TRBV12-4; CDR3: ASTGLGEKLF
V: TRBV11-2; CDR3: ASSAYRGHYGYT
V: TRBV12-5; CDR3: ASGLWDTQY
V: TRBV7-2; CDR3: ASSLELVGELF
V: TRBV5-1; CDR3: ASSLEGTWGTGELF
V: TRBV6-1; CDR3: ASKRTGDATDTQY
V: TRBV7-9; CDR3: ASSFSGTSSNEQF
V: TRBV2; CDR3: ASSRQGTYEQY
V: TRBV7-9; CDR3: ASSSQGGSPLH
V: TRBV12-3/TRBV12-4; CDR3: ASSYGLAGSETQY
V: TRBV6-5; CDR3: ASTNQQGGGEQY
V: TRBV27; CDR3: ASSPSFKGDEQY
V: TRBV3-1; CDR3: ASSQPASSGYT
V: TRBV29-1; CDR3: SVGLAGMGDEQF
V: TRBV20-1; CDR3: SARDQGQQY
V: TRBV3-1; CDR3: ASSQIAGDSGNEQF
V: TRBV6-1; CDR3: ASSSRPGQPQH
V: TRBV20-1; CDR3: SATHSVFTTDTQY
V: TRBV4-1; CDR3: ASSQEQGWVDGYT
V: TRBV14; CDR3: ASSPRQGLNTEAF
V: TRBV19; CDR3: ASNSIRSEKLF
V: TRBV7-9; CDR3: ASSFVRGADTQY
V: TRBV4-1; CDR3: ASSQAQLTSGTTDTQY
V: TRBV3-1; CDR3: ASSQVTAVLY
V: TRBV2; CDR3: ASSDAAVSQETQY
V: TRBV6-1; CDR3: ASIREGNSNQPQH
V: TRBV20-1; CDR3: SARDSDRGGAF
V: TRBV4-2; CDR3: ASSQRTSQGDEQF
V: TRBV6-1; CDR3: ASSLQGANQPQH
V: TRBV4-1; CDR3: ASRSEVYTGELF
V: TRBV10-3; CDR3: AISRTSGGEETQY
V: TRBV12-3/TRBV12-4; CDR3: ASKRSHGDQPQH
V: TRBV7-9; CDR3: ASRDDDLGLKLF
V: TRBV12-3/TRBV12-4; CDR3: ASSSRQDSRF
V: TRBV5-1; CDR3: ASSNLGGGGTDTQY
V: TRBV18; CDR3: ASSPRQAQYNEQF
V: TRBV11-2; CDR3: ASSSHNEQF
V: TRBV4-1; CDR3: ASSQDSGESTDTQY
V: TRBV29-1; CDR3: SVESGTDEQY
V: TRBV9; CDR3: ASSVGGGATYNEQF
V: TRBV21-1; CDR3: ASSPRDRGGGNTIY
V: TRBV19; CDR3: ASTTGDRIVAGELF
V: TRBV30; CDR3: AWIGTDSYNSPLH
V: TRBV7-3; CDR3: ASSEGQSSYNEQF
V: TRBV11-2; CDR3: ASSINHGYEQY
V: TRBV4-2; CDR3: ASSLGVSRGINSPLH